Listed below are T cell receptor beta chains from one sample, sequenced in a study of T cells in Graves' hyperthyroidism and ophthalmopathy. TCRdb reanalysed the multiplex PCR reads using MiXCR and keeps one entry per CDR3 protein. The sample records 400,000 to 600,000 distinct CDR3 sequences, around 20% being singletons. Sequencing was carried out using blood. The receptors were sampled from a man aged 18 to 29 with Graves' hyperthyroidism. Both conserved end residues are trimmed from each CDR3. D genes are given only for firm matches. Clone size is not always given. Where it is, it says once, few, many or a class for expanded clones.

V	J	D	size	CDR3
TRBV6-1	TRBJ2-2	-	many	ASRRDGELF
TRBV14	TRBJ1-2	-	many	ASSPETGLYGYT
TRBV12-3/TRBV12-4	TRBJ2-5	TRBD2	-	ASTTATLAGGPETQY
TRBV9	TRBJ2-5	TRBD2	many	ASSVSDVAGGQY
TRBV5-1	TRBJ2-7	TRBD1	-	ASSRTGTADSYEQY
TRBV20-1	TRBJ2-7	TRBD1	-	SAAAWDRVNEQY
TRBV27	TRBJ2-7	TRBD1	-	ASSYQGVGEQY
TRBV20-1	TRBJ2-7	TRBD2	-	SASSPSGRATEQY
TRBV28	TRBJ2-7	-	once	ASSLGVRVAYEQY
TRBV2	TRBJ1-1	-	many	APELAF
TRBV30	TRBJ1-1	-	-	AWSDRLNTEAF
TRBV28	TRBJ1-5	-	few	ASSHRDGNQPQH
TRBV30	TRBJ2-2	-	-	AWGGQVNTGELS
TRBV2	TRBJ1-5	-	-	ASNKDSGSQQPQH
TRBV19	TRBJ2-2	-	-	ASSHPVNTGELF
TRBV19	TRBJ1-5	-	many	ASSSKGNQPQH
TRBV20-1	TRBJ2-7	-	-	SATSGAAYEQY
TRBV4-1	TRBJ1-1	TRBD1	many	ASSLQGVPTEAF
TRBV28	TRBJ1-2	-	many	ASGQNYGYT
TRBV12-3/TRBV12-4	TRBJ1-2	-	few	ASSLDTGGWISGYT
TRBV12-3/TRBV12-4	TRBJ1-5	-	many	ASTSAFDSNQPQH
TRBV5-4	TRBJ2-7	TRBD2	many	ASSWPGLAGGPYEQY
TRBV2	TRBJ1-6	-	many	GNGGDFNSPLH
TRBV11-2	TRBJ2-2	-	-	ASSLEWGGTGELF
TRBV9	TRBJ1-1	TRBD1	many	ASGLTGATEAF
TRBV12-3/TRBV12-4	TRBJ2-4	-	many	ASSLAQGSTQY
TRBV7-2	TRBJ2-7	TRBD2	-	ASRRTSAMDEQY
TRBV6-5	TRBJ1-5	-	many	ASSFLTGWGNQPQH
TRBV24-1	TRBJ1-2	TRBD1	many	ATSDSGDSPIYGYT
TRBV11-3	TRBJ2-7	TRBD2	few	ASSRDRDYAEQY
TRBV18	TRBJ2-2	-	few	ASSLLRDGPNTGELF
TRBV28	TRBJ2-2	-	few	ASSLRVAGTGELF
TRBV18	TRBJ1-3	-	-	ASSPQTGSGNTIY
TRBV7-8	TRBJ1-2	-	-	ASSRDRVYYGYT
TRBV12-3/TRBV12-4	TRBJ1-3	TRBD1	many	ASSPTGWGNTIY
TRBV12-3/TRBV12-4	TRBJ2-6	-	-	ASSYVTSGANVLT
TRBV12-3/TRBV12-4	TRBJ1-5	-	many	ASSSAGINPNQPQH
TRBV6-2/TRBV6-3	TRBJ1-5	-	-	ASSSPGWRGWNQPQH
TRBV27	TRBJ2-6	-	few	ASSLGAANISGANVLT
TRBV19	TRBJ2-2	-	-	ASSLLTGWTGELF
TRBV11-2	TRBJ2-7	-	many	ASSPREQY
TRBV9	TRBJ2-7	-	many	ASRVTGFWEQY
TRBV6-1	TRBJ1-1	-	many	ASSELGLGTEAF
TRBV29-1	TRBJ1-2	-	many	SARQVRNYGYT
TRBV11-2	TRBJ1-1	TRBD1	many	ASSRWQGGNTEAF
TRBV15	TRBJ1-1	-	-	ATSSVTPAEAF
TRBV12-3/TRBV12-4	TRBJ2-7	-	many	ASSSGQEQY
TRBV12-3/TRBV12-4	TRBJ2-5	-	many	ASSFNTFPPETQY
TRBV28	TRBJ2-7	-	many	ASSLGAESRFSYEQY
TRBV6-1	TRBJ1-2	TRBD1	many	ASSRTGFYGYT
TRBV28	TRBJ1-1	-	many	ASTNTPMNTEAF
TRBV28	TRBJ2-4	-	many	ASSSPGAKNIKY
TRBV11-3	TRBJ2-2	TRBD1	many	ASSEGTARTGELF
TRBV6-5	TRBJ2-7	-	few	ASSYDRGAHEQY
TRBV5-6	TRBJ2-5	TRBD2	-	ASSSAPGLAAETQY
TRBV2	TRBJ1-2	-	once	ASVKEVYGYT
TRBV12-3/TRBV12-4	TRBJ2-7	TRBD2	-	ASSSGTSGGFDEQY
TRBV12-3/TRBV12-4	TRBJ2-7	-	many	ASSLDSSHEQY
TRBV28	TRBJ2-7	TRBD1	-	ASSLQTGVSFYEQY